This T cell receptor beta chain was identified in a study of metastatic and nonmetastatic thyroid tumors. The wider study: Repertoire data that came from the blood and tumor or nodule tissue of malignant and benign thyroid patients were compared.

TCRdb re-analyzed the PCR reads through MiXCR. The data show about 82,000 clones, roughly an eighth seen once. With 9 bases removed from V and 5 bases from J, the gap between germline ends came to 9 bases. CDR3 length: 11 residues. CDR1 SGHNT and CDR2 YYREEE come from the germline V gene (reference sequence). This clone was observed a few times. Ahead of thyroid surgery, no patient had received treatment of any kind. This receptor was obtained from a female donor with papillary thyroid cancer or a benign thyroid nodule (not recorded which). Some clones in this sample may be carry-over from other donors' samples. This chain links TRBV5-4 with TRBJ2-1; no firm D call. The sequencing sample was made of tumor tissue. The CDR3: CAIIINNEQFF. The CDR3 coding sequence is TGTGCCATCATCATTAACAATGAGCAGTTCTTC.